The 31 T cell receptor beta chains given below trace back to one sample, sequenced in a study of CD8+ T cells in alopecia areata. Investigators isolated RNA and reverse transcribed it into cDNA to act as the sequencing template. Produced via immunoSEQ multiplex PCR; TCRdb's table is partial and in-frame only. The profile covers about 99,000 clones, with about 60% appearing a single time and roughly 9% taken by the ten largest. Sequenced sample: CD4+ T cells sorted from blood. The receptors derive from a human donor in good health.

The chain recombines TRBV29-1 with TRBJ1-3; unclear D gene. CDR3 length: 12 amino acids. Germline lookup yields CDR1 SQVTM and CDR2 ANQGSEA. The ends were cut back, 3 bases at V and 3 bases at J, with 6 bases in the middle. The CDR3, as DNA: TGCAGCGTTGAGTCAGTTGGAAACACCATATATTTT. Translated, it gives CSVESVGNTIYF.

This clone was detected once. This chain joins TRBV30 and TRBJ1-6; a possible D gene is TRBD1 (5 bases). V shed 1 base and J shed 7 bases, with 14 bases lying between them. Germline CDR1 is GTSNPN and CDR2 is SVGIG (reference sequence). CDR3 length: 15 amino acids. The CDR3 coding sequence is TGTGCCTGGAGTGGAGGCGGGACCTCGAATTCACCCCTCCACTTT. This gives the protein CAWSGGGTSNSPLHF.

This clone was found once. V gene TRBV11-1 combines with J gene TRBJ2-2, with unresolved D. The CDR3 spans 14 residues. V lost 1 base and J lost 8, with 11 bases in between. CDR1 and CDR2 from the germline V gene are SGHAT and FQDESV (reference sequence). The CDR3 loop reads CASSLERATGELFF. CDR3 DNA: TGTGCCAGCAGCTTAGAAAGGGCGACAGGGGAGCTGTTTTTT.

J is TRBJ1-2 and V is TRBV2; D is undetermined. Germline-derived CDR1 and CDR2 are SNHLY and FYNNEI. The CDR3 is 11 amino acids. The V and J ends lost 8 bases and 1 base respectively, with 5 bases between them. CDR3 protein: CASGDNYGYTF. Here the CDR3 DNA reads TGTGCCAGCGGGGATAACTATGGCTACACCTTC.

J is TRBJ1-1 and V is TRBV19; D uncertain. V was trimmed by 3 bases and J by 11 bases, leaving 10 bases between them. The germline CDR1 and CDR2 sequences are LNHDA and SQIVND (reference sequence). The CDR3 length is 11 residues. CDR3 sequence reads: CASSMTNRAFF. The CDR3 DNA sequence: TGTGCCAGTAGTATGACAAACCGGGCTTTCTTT.

This rearrangement joins TRBV7-2 to TRBJ1-6; 10 nucleotides agree with TRBD1. With 5 bases clipped from V and 11 bases from J, the junction kept 6 bases outside the gene matches. CDR3 length equals 14 residues. Germline V gene lookup returns CDR1 SGHTA and CDR2 FQGNSA. This chain's CDR3 is CASSRWDRGTPLHF. CDR3 sequence (DNA): TGTGCCAGCAGCCGTTGGGACAGGGGTACACCCCTCCACTTT.

Concerning this clone: Other DNA sequences from this sample encode an identical CDR3 as well. The chain uses TRBV6-5 and TRBJ1-5; the D is unclear. The CDR3 covers 14 residues. Trimming took off 2 bases at V and 0 bases at J, with 5 bases between the two ends. Germline lookup yields CDR1 MNHEY and CDR2 SVGAGI. The CDR3 sequence is CASSYSYSNQPQHF. The CDR3 nucleotides read TGTGCCAGCAGTTACAGCTATAGCAATCAGCCCCAGCATTTT.

The V call is TRBV4-3, the J call TRBJ1-2; D is uncertain. The CDR3 has 16 residues. V was cut by 0 bases and J by 1 base, with 12 bases left in between. Germline V lookup: CDR1 LGHNA, CDR2 YSLEER. CDR3: CASSQERLAYNYGYTF. The DNA for the CDR3 is TGCGCCAGCAGCCAAGAACGGTTGGCGTATAACTATGGCTACACCTTC.

The rearrangement links TRBV10-1 to TRBJ1-2, with D perhaps TRBD1 (6 bases). Germline V CDR1 and CDR2: WNHNN, SYGVQD (reference sequence). CDR3 length equals 17 residues. Trimming took off 3 bases at V and 2 bases at J, with 19 bases between the two ends. The CDR3 sequence: CASSENRVPERNYGYTF. In nucleotides, the CDR3 is TGCGCCAGCAGTGAAAACAGGGTTCCGGAAAGGAACTATGGCTACACCTTC.

A note on this clone: Other DNA sequences from this sample encode an identical CDR3 as well. The chain uses TRBV28 and TRBJ1-2; 7 positions agree with TRBD1. The CDR3 length is 13 residues. Germline loops: CDR1 MDHEN, CDR2 SYDVKM. V shed 6 bases and J 5 bases; nucleotides not matched to a gene: 6. CDR3 nucleotide sequence: TGTGCCAGCAGACCGGGACAGCCGTATGGCTACACCTTC. Protein product: CASRPGQPYGYTF.

The chain links TRBV4-3 to TRBJ2-6, with 10 bases lining up with TRBD1. Germline V gene data show CDR1 as LGHNA and CDR2 as YSLEER. The trim removed 2 bases at V and 2 bases at J, leaving 6 bases unmatched. This CDR3 has 18 amino acids. CDR3: CASSQRGQGLPGANVLTF. CDR3 in DNA: TGCGCCAGCAGCCAACGGGGACAGGGGCTGCCTGGGGCCAACGTCCTGACTTTC.

J is TRBJ1-1 and V is TRBV18; tentative D call: TRBD1 (5 bases). The CDR3 is made up of 15 amino acids. Per germline, CDR1 KGHSH and CDR2 LQKENI. The V end lost 1 base, the J end lost 1 base, and 10 bases lay between the germline ends. DNA of the CDR3: TGTGCCAGCTCACCACGTACCGGGACGAACACTGAAGCTTTCTTT. Translating it yields CASSPRTGTNTEAFF.

V gene TRBV12-5 combines with J gene TRBJ1-5; D is possibly TRBD1 (6 bases). Germline assignment: CDR1 LGHNT and CDR2 FRNRAP. The length of the CDR3 is 17 residues. V was shortened by 5 bases and J by 5 bases, with 22 bases between the two germline ends. For the CDR3, the DNA is TGTGCTAGTGGTACTCGAGTTTGGGGGCGTAGGGATCAGCCCCAGCATTTT. This encodes CASGTRVWGRRDQPQHF.

The V gene is TRBV2, the J gene TRBJ1-6, with D possibly TRBD1 on 6 matching bases. Germline-derived CDR1 and CDR2 are SNHLY and FYNNEI. This CDR3 is built from 14 residues. V shed 6 bases and J shed 3 bases, with 9 bases lying between them. In DNA, the CDR3 is TGTGCCAGCAGCCGGGACAACTATAATTCACCCCTCCACTTT. It is translated as CASSRDNYNSPLHF.

The rearrangement links TRBV7-9 to TRBJ2-5, with 13 positions matching TRBD2. Germline CDR1 and CDR2: SEHNR and FQNEAQ (reference sequence). V was clipped by 5 bases and J by 1 base; unmatched bases: 13. CDR3 length: 19 amino acids. The DNA of the CDR3 is TGTGCCAGCAGCCTGGACTGGACTAGCGGGGGATGGGGCCAAGAGACCCAGTACTTC. It specifies CASSLDWTSGGWGQETQYF.

The chain joins TRBV29-1 to TRBJ2-3; 7 bases map to TRBD2. This CDR3 contains 14 residues. The trim removed 5 bases at V and 4 bases at J, leaving 9 bases unmatched. In germline, CDR1 is SQVTM, CDR2 ANQGSEA. The DNA for the CDR3 is TGCAGCGTTACCGGGACGGCGGGGGCAGATACGCAGTATTTT. Its translation: CSVTGTAGADTQYF.

The chain uses TRBV7-2 and TRBJ2-4; TRBD1 aligns across 7 bases. Germline values: CDR1 SGHTA, CDR2 FQGNSA. The CDR3 runs to 14 residues. V was pared by 4 bases and J by 2 bases, with 2 bases of the junction left unmatched. CDR3 loop: CASSSGQPKNIQYF. CDR3 nucleotide sequence: TGTGCCAGCAGCTCGGGACAGCCCAAAAACATTCAGTACTTC. Drawing the rest from reference TRBV7-2 and TRBJ2-4, the complete variable domain is GAGVSQSPSNKVTEKGKDVELRCDPISGHTALYWYRQSLGQGLEFLIYFQGNSAPDKSGLPSDRFSAERTGGSVSTLTIQRTQQEDSAVYLCASSSGQPKNIQYFGAGTRLSVL.

The chain carries TRBV6-5 and TRBJ2-7, with 12 positions matching TRBD1. Germline-derived CDR1 and CDR2 are MNHEY and SVGAGI. V was pared by 5 bases and J by 9 bases, with 5 bases of the junction left unmatched. The CDR3 loop spans 13 amino acids. The CDR3 DNA is TGTGCCAGCAGTCCAGGGACAGGGGGCGGGCAGTACTTC. It translates to CASSPGTGGGQYF.

The chain joins TRBV2 to TRBJ2-1; 8 positions agree with TRBD2. With V trimmed by 1 base and J by 10 bases, 0 bases remained unmatched. Per germline, CDR1 SNHLY and CDR2 FYNNEI. The CDR3 has 12 amino acids. The chain's CDR3 is CASSEERGEQFF. CDR3 nucleotide sequence: TGTGCCAGCAGTGAAGAGCGGGGGGAGCAGTTCTTC.

The chain joins TRBV25-1 to TRBJ2-5; D assignment may be TRBD1 or TRBD2 (5 bases each). Germline V CDR1 and CDR2: MGHDK, SYGVNS. V lost 6 bases and J lost 5, with 19 bases in between. The CDR3 loop spans 15 amino acids. Written as DNA, the CDR3 is TGTGCCAGCAGCGATCGGGACGTTGTAGGCGAGACCCAGTACTTC. This codes for CASSDRDVVGETQYF.

The chain joins TRBV6-1 to TRBJ2-2; 9 positions match TRBD1. The germline CDR1 and CDR2 sequences are MNHNS and SASEGT. Trimming took 9 bases from V and 6 from J; bases not matched to a gene: 11. The CDR3 extends over 15 amino acids. The CDR3 DNA reads as TGTGCCAGTGAACATCCCGGGACAGGGCCCGGGGAGCTGTTTTTT. The encoded protein is CASEHPGTGPGELFF.

The chain uses TRBV7-2 and TRBJ2-7; D uncertain. Germline lookup yields CDR1 SGHTA and CDR2 FQGNSA. The CDR3 is 11 residues long. V lost 8 bases, J lost 4 bases, and 9 bases lay in between. CDR3 coding DNA: TGTGCCAGCGGCCAAGGGTACGAGCAGTACTTC. This encodes CASGQGYEQYF.

The chain combines TRBV29-1 with TRBJ1-2, with TRBD1 as a possible D gene (6 bases). This CDR3 comprises 16 residues. Germline V gene sequence: CDR1 SQVTM, CDR2 ANQGSEA. V was pared by 0 bases and J by 6 bases, with 20 bases between. Here the CDR3 DNA reads TGCAGCGTTGAAGATGCGATCCGGGGGGGCCGGGATGGCTACACCTTC. It yields the protein CSVEDAIRGGRDGYTF. Supplemented by reference TRBV29-1 and TRBJ1-2, the full variable domain reads SAVISQKPSRDICQRGTSLTIQCQVDSQVTMMFWYRQQPGQSLTLIATANQGSEATYESGFVIDKFPISRPNLTFSTLTVSNMSPEDSSIYLCSVEDAIRGGRDGYTFGSGTRLTVV.

The chain uses TRBV5-4 and TRBJ2-1, with 7 bases that match TRBD1. Germline trimming cut 0 bases from V and 5 bases from J; bases unmatched to any gene: 8. The CDR3 runs 16 residues. Germline assignment: CDR1 SGHNT and CDR2 YYREEE (reference sequence). Written as DNA, the CDR3 is TGTGCCAGCAGCTTGGATAGGGGGCCCTACGACAATGAGCAGTTCTTC. Its translation is CASSLDRGPYDNEQFF.

This clone was recorded a few times. V usage is TRBV2 and J usage is TRBJ2-3; 12 nucleotides agree with TRBD2. Germline-derived CDR1 and CDR2 are SNHLY and FYNNEI. The V and J ends lost 6 bases and 1 base, in that order; junction bases with no gene match: 2. The CDR3 is 15 amino acids. DNA for the CDR3: TGTGCCAGCAGCAGGACTAGCGGGGGCACAGATACGCAGTATTTT. Encoded protein: CASSRTSGGTDTQYF.

The rearrangement uses TRBV28 and TRBJ2-3, with D perhaps TRBD1 or TRBD2 (5 bases each). Per the germline V gene, CDR1 is MDHEN and CDR2 is SYDVKM. The V end was cut by 8 bases, the J end by 1 base, with 13 bases between. CDR3 length: 14 residues. In DNA, the CDR3 is TGTGCCAGCTTTGAGAGAGGGGGCACAGATACGCAGTATTTT. Protein product: CASFERGGTDTQYF.

The rearrangement uses TRBV25-1 and TRBJ1-2; 9 bases agree with TRBD1. Unmatched junction bases numbered 10, after V lost 6 bases and J lost 8 bases. This CDR3 has 14 amino acids. Germline V lookup: CDR1 MGHDK, CDR2 SYGVNS. CDR3 sequence reads: CASSAVTGGPGYTF. The CDR3 nucleotides read TGTGCCAGCAGCGCAGTAACAGGGGGCCCAGGCTACACCTTC.

This clone was seen a few times. J is TRBJ2-7 and V is TRBV2; maybe TRBD2 (6 bases). The V end lost 5 bases, the J end lost 0 bases, and 20 bases lay between the germline ends. This CDR3 is built from 17 residues. Germline V gene sequence: CDR1 SNHLY, CDR2 FYNNEI. The CDR3 DNA reads as TGTGCCAGCAGTCGAATTCCGCTTCCGGGACTCTCCTACGAGCAGTACTTC. As protein: CASSRIPLPGLSYEQYF.

The rearrangement joins TRBV7-2 to TRBJ2-5, with D possibly TRBD2 on 6 matching bases. This CDR3 spans 15 amino acids. V was pared by 0 bases and J by 1 base, with 9 bases between. Germline V gene lookup returns CDR1 SGHTA and CDR2 FQGNSA. The CDR3 region has the DNA TGTGCCAGCAGCTTAGCTTTGGGGGGCCAAGAGACCCAGTACTTC. Protein product: CASSLALGGQETQYF.

With respect to this clone: The same CDR3 arises from other DNA sequences in this sample as well. The J gene is TRBJ1-2, the V gene TRBV7-2; D ambiguous. The CDR3 is 12 amino acids. Trimming took 1 base from V and 8 from J, leaving 8 bases between them. Germline CDR1 SGHTA, CDR2 FQGNSA. The DNA for the CDR3 is TGTGCCAGCAGCTTAGAGCGGGGAGGCTACACCTTC. Translated: CASSLERGGYTF.

V and J are TRBV28 and TRBJ1-6; no clear D gene. The CDR3 covers 15 residues. Deletions cut 7 bases from V and 0 bases from J, with 10 bases between. Germline loops: CDR1 MDHEN, CDR2 SYDVKM. The DNA for the CDR3 is TGTGCCAGCACTCAGGTATTCTCCTATAATTCACCCCTCCACTTT. This sequence encodes CASTQVFSYNSPLHF.